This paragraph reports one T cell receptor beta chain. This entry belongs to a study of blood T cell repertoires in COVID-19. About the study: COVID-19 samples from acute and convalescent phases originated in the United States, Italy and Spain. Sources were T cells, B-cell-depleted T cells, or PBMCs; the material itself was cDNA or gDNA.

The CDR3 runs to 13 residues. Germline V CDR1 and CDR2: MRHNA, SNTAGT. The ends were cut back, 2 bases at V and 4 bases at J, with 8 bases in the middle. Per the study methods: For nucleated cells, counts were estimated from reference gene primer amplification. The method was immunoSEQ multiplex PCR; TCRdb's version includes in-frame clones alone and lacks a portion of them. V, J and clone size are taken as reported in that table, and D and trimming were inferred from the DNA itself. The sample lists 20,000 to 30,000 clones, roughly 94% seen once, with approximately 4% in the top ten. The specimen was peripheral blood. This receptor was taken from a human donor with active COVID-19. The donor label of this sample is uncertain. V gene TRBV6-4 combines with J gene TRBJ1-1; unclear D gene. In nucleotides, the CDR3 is TGTGCCAGCAGTGACCCAGGTCGCACTGAAGCTTTCTTT. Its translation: CASSDPGRTEAFF.